This T cell receptor beta chain emerged from a study of cytomegalovirus exposure and HLA in healthy donors (dated by TCRdb to about 2017). Looking at the study overall: An earlier analysis of several hundred of the donors reported 276 Gb of sequence data and about 120 million unique TCR beta sequences obtained from about 179 million T cells. An early release that covered roughly 600 HLA-typed donors contained about 300 gigabases of sequencing data and approximately 85 million unique TCR sequences. The genetic ancestry cluster associated with self-reported Caucasian donors included roughly 84% of the roughly 380 genotyped donors. The study aimed to test whether cataloging public T cell receptors could reveal signatures of past pathogen exposure. The study used immunosequencing to profile the T cell repertoires of approximately 640 subjects and linked those repertoires to cytomegalovirus serostatus. Besides the first cohort of roughly 660 subjects, a separate validation cohort made up of about 120 different subjects was used. To predict cytomegalovirus infection status, the study combined high-throughput TCR immunosequencing, statistical association of individual TCRs with disease status, and machine learning. To study patterns of TCR occurrence, a later analysis re-analyzed previously published TCR beta repertoires from under 750 donors and added high-resolution HLA genotyping. In the later analysis, no new phenotypic data were used to find candidate immune exposures; instead, reliance was placed on TCR beta sequences and their occurrence across donors. To decide whether each TCR beta V gene segment behaved as functional or pseudogenic, an earlier analysis of some 580 of the donors relied on high-throughput TCR beta sequencing. Donor age, sex, ethnicity and CMV serostatus were compiled together with the repertoire data. A later genetic analysis used genome-wide SNP genotypes for about 65% of the roughly 700 donors, treating that subset as a discovery cohort. Every discovery cohort repertoire had been produced on one sequencing platform. Both class I and class II loci were covered by HLA typing, at four-digit resolution. The number of donors typed differed by locus, with about 629-640 for A, B, C, DRB1 and DQB1, about 500 for DQA1, over 600 for DPA1, and about 450 for DPB1. Several DR-DQ haplotypes were treated as single units for association and clustering because of strong linkage in the cohort. Across around 400 genotyped donors of the cohort, an average of about 250,000 unique TCR beta nucleotide sequences per donor were sequenced, and roughly a sixth of those sequences were non-productive. Results and caveats for the whole study, not just this receptor: According to a later analysis, TCR association rates differed among HLA loci, with DRB1 alleles showing the most associated TCRs and HLA-C alleles showing the fewest. Several of the top co-occurrence clusters appeared to be linked to parvovirus B19, influenza, CMV and Epstein-Barr virus, according to a later analysis. A cluster of highly shared sequence variants was judged likely to be a technical artifact of the sequencing pipeline. In vitro tests confirmed that a few of the cytomegalovirus-associated TCR beta chains recognize cytomegalovirus antigens. Specific HLA alleles were associated with around 18,000 TCR beta sequences at a false discovery rate of 0.05 in a later analysis. A later genetic analysis associated a missense DCLRE1C variant with V-gene and J-gene trimming of TCR beta chains, and an independent cohort replicated the association. An earlier analysis of several hundred of the donors showed that most TCR beta V segments appeared in productive rearrangements either about 87% or about 30% of the time, which broadly matched IMGT annotations. The authors suggested that the approach could potentially be generalized to other disease states and immunological phenotypes. In a later analysis, HLA-associated TCR beta chains showed more clonal expansion and lower generation probabilities than non-associated chains that were equally common. A total of 150 or so TCR beta chains were listed by the study as associated with cytomegalovirus. Compared with the approximately 720-donor mean, donors in an Asian-associated ancestry cluster had fewer N-insertions in productive TCRs, according to a later genetic analysis. Because counts were too low, roughly 17 rarely observed V segments, including chromosome 9 orphons, were left out of the earlier analysis of roughly 600 of the donors. Immune exposure information for the cohort was limited to CMV serostatus. Most CMV-associated TCR beta chains appeared to be HLA-restricted in a later analysis, and the HLA associations seemed to be driven largely by CMV exposure. While some public TCRs were present in many individuals, most TCR sequences turned up only very rarely across donors. The classifier was reported to diagnose cytomegalovirus status with high specificity and sensitivity in both the original and validation cohorts. Linkage disequilibrium might explain the correlated functional status among segregating V segments, but an unknown experimental factor could not be excluded. This cohort had only TCR beta chains sequenced, and the lack of alpha or paired-chain data limited which features could be detected. A further reported finding was that TCR beta sequences accurately predicted the HLA-A and HLA-B alleles for most subjects in the first cohort. When HLA alleles, especially DR and DQ, strongly co-occurred, TCR associations were difficult to assign to individual alleles. Some IMGT-functional V segments, including TRBV6-2 and TRBV6-3, could not be told apart with the 87-base-pair reads, so those segments were excluded. Because HLA typing was missing for some donors at each locus, association tests included only the typed subset. Sequencing depth was assumed to be roughly uniform across donors in the presence/absence analyses, though that assumption may not hold.

Germline trimming: 4 bases from V, 8 bases from J; junction bases outside gene matches: 14. Based on the germline V gene, the CDR1 and CDR2 sequences are ENHRY and SYGVKD. The CDR3 starts with the cysteine, ends with the phenylalanine, and has 17 residues. The entry retains the CDR3 DNA only, 51 bases that are in frame from base 1. In total, more than 500 healthy bone marrow donors made up the cohort. All cohort members were sampled while nominally healthy, although unrecorded immune exposures were likely present. The donor was CMV seropositive and was included in the group of some 290 seropositive cohort members. A peripheral blood sample was provided by each donor, and peripheral blood mononuclear cells were used for TCR beta sequencing. Genomic DNA extraction from the blood cell samples was performed with the Qiagen DNeasy Blood Extraction Kit. A word on this clone: Its antigen remains unidentified. Per-nucleotide qualities are absent, and no much larger clonotype sits a single base away.

To prepare the library, the immunoSEQ multiplex PCR assay was applied. For the multiplex PCR, a mixture combining 60 forward primers for TCR Vbeta segments and 13 reverse primers for TCR Jbeta segments was used. A multiplex PCR assay on genomic DNA amplified the CDR3 region of rearranged TCR beta genes. On the Illumina HiSeq System, the amplified TCR beta libraries were sequenced as 87-base-pair reads. The study's own analysis went as follows. A later analysis counted about 76 million unique TCR beta chains across the 650 to 700 repertoires, and roughly 11 million of these chains were shared by at least two donors. To remove PCR and sequencing errors, raw reads were error-corrected and collapsed into unique sequences using a nearest-neighbor algorithm that merged closely related sequences. CDR3 sequences were aligned to IMGT reference sequences to assign V, D and J gene segments. For a sequence to be retained, a match of at least six nucleotides was required to both a V gene segment and a J gene segment. A rearrangement was called productive if the CDR3 had no stop codons and remained in frame with V and J, and every other rearrangement was called non-productive. Following IMGT convention, CDR3 was defined as the stretch from the second conserved V-encoded cysteine up to the conserved J-encoded phenylalanine. The earlier analysis of 500 to 750 of the donors excluded any sequence lacking an unambiguous match to a single V gene segment. An earlier analysis of a few hundred of the donors classified V segments as functional when productive rearrangements were above 56.7% and as segregating when the standard deviation between donors was above 5%. To diagnose cytomegalovirus status from the catalog of TCR beta chain sequences, a statistical classification framework was built. A later analysis assigned V and J genes by comparing TCR nucleotide sequences with IMGT/GENE-DB human TR gene sequences. The TCRdist pipeline was used in a later analysis to assign CDR3 sequences and most-parsimonious VDJ recombination scenarios. A later analysis defined each TCR beta chain by its CDR3 amino acid sequence plus V-gene family, and excluded reads lacking a unique V-gene family. In a later analysis, nearly 600 highly shared, low-generation-probability nucleotide sequences were removed to address suspected cross-contamination and a sequencing artifact. A later analysis calculated a clonal expansion index for each public chain from normalized within-repertoire ranks of inferred template counts. In a later analysis, generation probabilities were computed with a VDJ recombination model fitted to out-of-frame rearrangements, and the resulting probabilities were checked against IGoR. A later analysis scored TCR-TCR, TCR-HLA and TCR-CMV co-occurrence with hypergeometric tests, applying a repertoire-size bias correction to TCR pairs. A later analysis estimated false discovery rates by permuting HLA or CMV assignments 20 times. In a later analysis, co-occurring TCRs were grouped using DBSCAN, with TCRdist sequence similarity added in when clustering inside HLA-allele-positive subsets. For co-occurrence clustering, repertoires with fewer than 30,000 or more than 120,000 public chains were excluded, along with 4 to 6 repertoires with anomalous nucleotide sharing. Entries here come from immuneACCESS through TCRdb and include only in-frame sequences with V and J called. Some clones fail to appear in such tables; in the studies checked, an unresolved V gene covers under half of the shortfall, and the cause of the remainder is unknown. That table supplies the V and J calls and clone size; D and trimming were determined from the DNA. This sample gives around 160,000 clones in total; roughly four fifths of them show up just once. The ten largest clones add up to around 4.1% of the sample.

The sequencing sample was made of PBMCs. This sequence originates from a man aged 45 to 65 in good health and CMV-seropositive. This chain joins TRBV10-3 to TRBJ2-3; 11 bases in between match TRBD2. The CDR3 region: CAISASGTSGLLGTQYF. The DNA sequence is as follows: TGTGCCATCAGTGCAAGCGGGACTAGCGGCCTGTTGGGTACGCAGTATTTT.